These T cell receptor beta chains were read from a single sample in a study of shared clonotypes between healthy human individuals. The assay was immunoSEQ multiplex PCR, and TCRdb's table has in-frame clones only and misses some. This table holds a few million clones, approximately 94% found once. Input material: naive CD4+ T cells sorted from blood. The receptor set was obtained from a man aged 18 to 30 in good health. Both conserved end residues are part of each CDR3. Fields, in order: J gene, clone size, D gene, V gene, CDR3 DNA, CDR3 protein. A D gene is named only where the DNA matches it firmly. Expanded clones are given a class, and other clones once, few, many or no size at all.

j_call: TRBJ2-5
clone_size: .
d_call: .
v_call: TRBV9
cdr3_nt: TGTGCCAGCAGCGTAGGGGCAGGAGGGCTATACCAAGAGACCCAGTACTTC
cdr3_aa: CASSVGAGGLYQETQYF

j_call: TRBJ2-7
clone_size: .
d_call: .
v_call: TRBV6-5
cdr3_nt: TGTGCCAGCAAGGGGAATTACCTCTCCTACGAGCAGTACTTC
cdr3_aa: CASKGNYLSYEQYF

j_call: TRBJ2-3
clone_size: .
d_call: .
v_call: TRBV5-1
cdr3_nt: TGCGCCAGCAGCTTGCCAATGTCCGACACAGATACGCAGTATTTT
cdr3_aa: CASSLPMSDTDTQYF

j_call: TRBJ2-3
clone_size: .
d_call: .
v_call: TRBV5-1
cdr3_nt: TGCGCCAGCAGCTTGGGACCGGCAGCTAGCACAGATACGCAGTATTTT
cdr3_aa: CASSLGPAASTDTQYF

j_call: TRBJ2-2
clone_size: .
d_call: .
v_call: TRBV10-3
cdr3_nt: TGTGCCATCAGTGCCCGTAGCGAGTACTCGAACACCGGGGAGCTGTTTTTT
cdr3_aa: CAISARSEYSNTGELFF

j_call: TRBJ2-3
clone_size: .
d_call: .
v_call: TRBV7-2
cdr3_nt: TGTGCCAGCAGCTTGTACGGCTCAGATACGCAGTATTTT
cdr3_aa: CASSLYGSDTQYF

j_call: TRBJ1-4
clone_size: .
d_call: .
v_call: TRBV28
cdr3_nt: TGTGCCAGCGGCCCCGTAGGGGTCAGGGAAAAACTGTTTTTT
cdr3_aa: CASGPVGVREKLFF

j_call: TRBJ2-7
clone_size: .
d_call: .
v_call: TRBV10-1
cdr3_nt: TGCGCCAGCAGACGCGAAAGGGGGAGCGAGCAGTACTTC
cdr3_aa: CASRRERGSEQYF

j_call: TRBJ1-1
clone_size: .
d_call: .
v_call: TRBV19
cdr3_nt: TGTGCCAGTAGTAACCCAGGGTACACTGAAGCTTTCTTT
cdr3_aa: CASSNPGYTEAFF

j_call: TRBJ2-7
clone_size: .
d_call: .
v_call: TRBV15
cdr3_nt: TGTGCCACCAGCATTTTCTATCCGGCAGACAGTTACCCCTACGAGCAGTACTTC
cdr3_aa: CATSIFYPADSYPYEQYF

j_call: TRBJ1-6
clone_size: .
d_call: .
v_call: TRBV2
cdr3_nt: TGTGCCAGCAGTGAAGGGGGGGCGGAAAATTCACCCCTCCACTTT
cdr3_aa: CASSEGGAENSPLHF

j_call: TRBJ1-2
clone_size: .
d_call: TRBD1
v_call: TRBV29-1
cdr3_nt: TGCAGCGTCGGACAGGGCGGGTCTAGTTACACCTTC
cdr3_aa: CSVGQGGSSYTF

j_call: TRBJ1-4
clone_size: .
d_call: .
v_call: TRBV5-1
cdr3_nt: TGCGCCAGCGCGCGCGGTGGCGATAATGAAAAACTGTTTTTT
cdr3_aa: CASARGGDNEKLFF

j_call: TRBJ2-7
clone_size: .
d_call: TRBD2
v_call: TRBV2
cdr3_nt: TGTGCCAGCAGTTTTAGCGGGAGTCGGTACGAGCAGTACTTC
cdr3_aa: CASSFSGSRYEQYF

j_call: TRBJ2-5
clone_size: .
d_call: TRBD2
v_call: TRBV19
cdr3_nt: TGTGCCAGTAGTGCCACCGGGACTAGCGTCCAAGAGACCCAGTACTTC
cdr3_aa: CASSATGTSVQETQYF

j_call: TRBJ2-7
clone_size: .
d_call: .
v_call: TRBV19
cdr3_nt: TGTGCCAGTAGTATCGTACAGGGTTGGGACTACGAGCAGTACTTC
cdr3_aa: CASSIVQGWDYEQYF

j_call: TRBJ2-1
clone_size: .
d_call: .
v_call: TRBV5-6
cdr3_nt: TGTGCCAGCAGCTCGGGACCGAATTCCTACAATGAGCAGTTCTTC
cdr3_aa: CASSSGPNSYNEQFF

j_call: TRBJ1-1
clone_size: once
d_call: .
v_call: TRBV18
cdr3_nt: TGTGCCAGCTCACCAGAAGCCAGGCCGAACACTGAAGCTTTCTTT
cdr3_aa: CASSPEARPNTEAFF

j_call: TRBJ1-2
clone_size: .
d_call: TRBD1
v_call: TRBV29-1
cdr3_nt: TGCAGCGTTGAATCCAGGGGGAATGGCTACACCTTC
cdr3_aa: CSVESRGNGYTF

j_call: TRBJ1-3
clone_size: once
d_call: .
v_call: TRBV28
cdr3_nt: TGTGCCAGCAGTGGGGGGCTTCTTTCTGGAAACACCATATATTTT
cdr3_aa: CASSGGLLSGNTIYF

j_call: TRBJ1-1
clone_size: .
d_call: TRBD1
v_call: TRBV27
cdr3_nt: TGTGCCAGCAGTTTGGGACAGGTGAACACTGAAGCTTTCTTT
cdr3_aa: CASSLGQVNTEAFF

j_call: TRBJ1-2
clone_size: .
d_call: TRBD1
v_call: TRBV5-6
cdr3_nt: TGTGCCAGCAGCCCTTCGGGAGGGGGCTTAGCTAACTATGGCTACACCTTC
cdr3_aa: CASSPSGGGLANYGYTF

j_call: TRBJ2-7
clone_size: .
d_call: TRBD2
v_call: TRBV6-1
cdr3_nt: TGTGCCAGCAGTCGGGGGGGGAGCTCCTACGAGCAGTACTTC
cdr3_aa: CASSRGGSSYEQYF

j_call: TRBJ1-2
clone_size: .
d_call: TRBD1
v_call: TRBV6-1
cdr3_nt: TGTGCCAGCAGTTTGACGACAGGGGCGAGTGAGGGCTACACCTTC
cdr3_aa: CASSLTTGASEGYTF

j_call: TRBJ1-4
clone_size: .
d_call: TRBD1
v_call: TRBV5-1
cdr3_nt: TGCGCCAGCAGCGTACCCCGGGACAGCGGTGAAAAACTGTTTTTT
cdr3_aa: CASSVPRDSGEKLFF

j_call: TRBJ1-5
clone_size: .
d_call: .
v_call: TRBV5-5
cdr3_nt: TGTGCCAGCAGCTGGGACCCAAATCAGCCCCAGCATTTT
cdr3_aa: CASSWDPNQPQHF

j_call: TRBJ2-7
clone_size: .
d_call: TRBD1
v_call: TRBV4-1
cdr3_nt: TGCGCCAGCAGCCTCCCGGGACAGACCTACGAGCAGTACTTC
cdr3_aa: CASSLPGQTYEQYF

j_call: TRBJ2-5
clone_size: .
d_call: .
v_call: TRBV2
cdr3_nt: TGTGCCAGCAGCCTCGGGACCCCAGTCACGAAGACCCAGTACTTC
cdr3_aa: CASSLGTPVTKTQYF

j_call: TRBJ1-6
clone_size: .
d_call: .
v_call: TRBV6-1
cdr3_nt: TGTGCCAGCAGTGAACAGGGAGGTAGTAATTCACCCCTCCACTTT
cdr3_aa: CASSEQGGSNSPLHF

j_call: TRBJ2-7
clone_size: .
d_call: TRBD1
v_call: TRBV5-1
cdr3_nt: TGCGCCAGCAGCTTACTACCGGTAGGACAGGGCCACTACGAGCAGTACTTC
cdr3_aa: CASSLLPVGQGHYEQYF

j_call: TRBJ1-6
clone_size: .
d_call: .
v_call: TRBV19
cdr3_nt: TGTGCCAGTAGCCTAGAAGCCGACAATTCACCCCTCCACTTT
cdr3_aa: CASSLEADNSPLHF

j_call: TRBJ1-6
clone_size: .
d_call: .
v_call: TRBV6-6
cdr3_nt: TGTGCCAGCAGTTACAGGGAGAGCTCCTATAATTCACCCCTCCACTTT
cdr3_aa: CASSYRESSYNSPLHF